This TCR beta chain was recovered during a study of beta chain features in type 1 diabetes. Whole-study context: When patients were set against healthy donors, age, gender and cell yields were similar.

Of the isolated RNA, all was reverse transcribed, and so the sequenced material was expressed TCRB transcripts. Clones were read by immunoSEQ multiplex PCR, and TCRdb kept only the in-frame ones, dropping some. The sample comprises roughly 240,000 clones, about 70% of which are singletons, and about 0.05% rests with the top ten. The CDR3 consists of 18 residues. Germline V gene data show CDR1 as SGHNT and CDR2 as YYREEE (reference sequence). V was cut by 0 bases and J by 1 base, with 14 bases left in between. This sequence was found in a man aged 25 to 40 in good health. Sample: naive CD4+ T cells from blood. V and J are TRBV5-4 and TRBJ2-6; D is possibly TRBD2 (5 bases). Here the CDR3 reads CASSLAGGLPSGANVLTF. The DNA for the CDR3 is TGTGCCAGCAGCTTGGCTGGCGGACTCCCATCTGGGGCCAACGTCCTGACTTTC.